This TCR beta chain was sequenced for a study of cytomegalovirus exposure and HLA in healthy donors. Remarks on this clone: What it recognizes is unknown.

The CDR3 totals 15 residues. The germline gives CDR1 WSHSY, CDR2 SAAADI. Between the trimmed V and J ends, which lost 0 bases and 0 bases, there was a span of 9 bases. The study, taken as a whole, reports: Several of the most significant clusters appeared, in a later analysis, to be linked to common viral pathogens. Within a later analysis, the majority of CMV-associated TCR beta chains appeared HLA-restricted. Donors were assumed by presence/absence analyses to have roughly uniform sequencing depth.

13 Jbeta primers and 60 Vbeta primers were used for the PCR. Assay used: immunoSEQ multiplex PCR; TCRdb lists only in-frame clones, some missing. The repertoire holds 170,000 or so clones, with 80% as singletons. V is TRBV10-2 and J is TRBJ2-7; D unresolved. Sequencing was done on a sample of PBMCs. The source of this sequence is a young man in good health and CMV-seropositive. CDR3 bases: TGCGCCAGCAGTGAGTCTGGGCTCACCTCCTACGAGCAGTACTTC. Protein: CASSESGLTSYEQYF.